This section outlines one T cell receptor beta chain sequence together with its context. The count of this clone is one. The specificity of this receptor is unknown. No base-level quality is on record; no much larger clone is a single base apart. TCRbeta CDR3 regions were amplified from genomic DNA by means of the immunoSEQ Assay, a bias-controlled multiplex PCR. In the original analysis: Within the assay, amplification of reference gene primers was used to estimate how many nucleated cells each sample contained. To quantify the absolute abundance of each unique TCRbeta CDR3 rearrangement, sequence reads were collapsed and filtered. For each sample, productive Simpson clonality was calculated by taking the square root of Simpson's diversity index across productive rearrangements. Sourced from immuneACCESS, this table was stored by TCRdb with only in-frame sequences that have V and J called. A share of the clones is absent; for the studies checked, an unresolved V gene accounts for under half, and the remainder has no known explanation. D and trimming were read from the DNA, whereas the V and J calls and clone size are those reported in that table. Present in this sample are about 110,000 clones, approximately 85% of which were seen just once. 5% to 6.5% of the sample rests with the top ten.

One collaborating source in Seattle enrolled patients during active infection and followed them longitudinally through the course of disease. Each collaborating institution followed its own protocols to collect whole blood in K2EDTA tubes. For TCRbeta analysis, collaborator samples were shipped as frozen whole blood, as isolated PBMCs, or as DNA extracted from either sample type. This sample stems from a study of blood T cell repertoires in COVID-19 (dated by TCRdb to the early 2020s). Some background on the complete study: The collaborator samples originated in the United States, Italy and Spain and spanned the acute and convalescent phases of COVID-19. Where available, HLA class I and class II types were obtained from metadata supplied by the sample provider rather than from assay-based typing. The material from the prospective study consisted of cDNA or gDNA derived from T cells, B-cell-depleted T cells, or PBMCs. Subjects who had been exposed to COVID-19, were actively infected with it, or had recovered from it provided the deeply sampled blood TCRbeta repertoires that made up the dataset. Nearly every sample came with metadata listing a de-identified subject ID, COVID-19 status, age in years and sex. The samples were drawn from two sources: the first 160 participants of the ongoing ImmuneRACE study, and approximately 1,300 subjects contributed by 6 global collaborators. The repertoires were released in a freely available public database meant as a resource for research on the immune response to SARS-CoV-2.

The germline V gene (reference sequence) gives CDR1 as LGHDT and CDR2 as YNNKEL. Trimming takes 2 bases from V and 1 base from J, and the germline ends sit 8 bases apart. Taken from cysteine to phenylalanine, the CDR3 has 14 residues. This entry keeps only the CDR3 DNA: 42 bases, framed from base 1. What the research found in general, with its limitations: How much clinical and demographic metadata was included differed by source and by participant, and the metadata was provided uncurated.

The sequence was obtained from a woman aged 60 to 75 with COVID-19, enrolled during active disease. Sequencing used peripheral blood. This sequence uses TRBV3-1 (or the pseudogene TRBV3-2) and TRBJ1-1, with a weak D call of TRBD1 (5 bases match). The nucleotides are TGTGCCAGCAGCCAACCCGGACAGAACACTGAAGCTTTCTTT. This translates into CASSQPGQNTEAFF.